This TCR beta chain is drawn from a study of blood T cell repertoires in COVID-19. The overall study: Whether acute or convalescent, the COVID-19 samples came from the United States, Italy and Spain. T cells, B-cell-depleted T cells, or PBMCs provided the cDNA or gDNA that served as material.

Original data processing: The assay estimated nucleated cells by amplifying reference gene primers. The method was immunoSEQ multiplex PCR; TCRdb's version includes in-frame clones alone and lacks a portion of them. The V and J calls and the clone size are those of that table, but D and trimming were determined from the DNA. Of roughly 170,000 clones in the sample, about 88% were seen once. The source of this sequence is a man aged 40-50 years with active or convalescent COVID-19. The sample taken for sequencing was peripheral blood.

The CDR3 protein is CASSSTPYGYTF. The CDR3 coding sequence is TGTGCCAGCAGCTCGACTCCCTATGGCTACACCTTC. V gene TRBV7-8 combines with J gene TRBJ1-2; D not certain. The CDR3 sequence is 12 residues long. Trimming cost V 4 bases and J 4 bases, with 7 bases left between them. Germline lookup yields CDR1 SGHVS and CDR2 FQNEAQ.